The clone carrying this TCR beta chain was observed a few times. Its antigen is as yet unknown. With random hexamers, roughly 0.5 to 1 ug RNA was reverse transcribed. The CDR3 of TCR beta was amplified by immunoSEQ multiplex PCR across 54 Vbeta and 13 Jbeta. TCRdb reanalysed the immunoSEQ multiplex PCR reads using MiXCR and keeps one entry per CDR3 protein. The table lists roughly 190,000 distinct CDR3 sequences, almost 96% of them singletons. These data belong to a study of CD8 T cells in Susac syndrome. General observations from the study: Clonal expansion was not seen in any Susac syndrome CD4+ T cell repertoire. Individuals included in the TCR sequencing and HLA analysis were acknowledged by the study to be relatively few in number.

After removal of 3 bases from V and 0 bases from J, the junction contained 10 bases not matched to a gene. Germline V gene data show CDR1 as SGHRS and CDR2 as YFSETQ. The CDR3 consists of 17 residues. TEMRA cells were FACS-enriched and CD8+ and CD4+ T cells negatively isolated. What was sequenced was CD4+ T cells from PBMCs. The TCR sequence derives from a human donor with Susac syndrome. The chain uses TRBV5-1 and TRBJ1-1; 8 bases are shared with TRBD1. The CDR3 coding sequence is TGCGCCAGCAGCTACGAGACAGGGGCGATATTGAACACTGAAGCTTTCTTT. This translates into CASSYETGAILNTEAFF.